This T cell receptor (beta chain) comes out of a study of blood T cell repertoires in COVID-19. The wider study: The United States, Italy and Spain supplied acute and convalescent COVID-19 samples. Sample material is recorded as cDNA or gDNA derived from T cells, B-cell-depleted T cells, or PBMCs.

How the authors handled the data: Estimated nucleated cell counts came from reference gene primer amplification. Produced via immunoSEQ multiplex PCR; TCRdb's table is partial and in-frame only. The V and J calls and clone size are taken from that table; D and trimming were inferred from the DNA. The table shows some 77,000 clones, with around 87% occurring only once. In germline, CDR1 is SNHLY, CDR2 FYNNEI. This CDR3 is 16 amino acids long. V was clipped by 7 bases and J by 1 base; unmatched bases: 8. The receptor was isolated from an elderly woman with active or convalescent COVID-19. Sequencing input: peripheral blood. V is TRBV2 and J is TRBJ2-1; 9 nucleotides agree with TRBD2. Here the CDR3 reads CASTRSGSGSYNEQFF. In nucleotides, the CDR3 is TGTGCCAGCACCCGTAGCGGGAGTGGATCCTACAATGAGCAGTTCTTC.